This T cell receptor (beta chain) is from a study of T-cell reconstitution after alpha-beta-depleted transplantation in children. This clonotype was found many times. Its antigen is as yet unknown. Notes on the study in general: T-cell counts and diversity were attributed mostly to newly produced T cells one year after transplant.

Germline lookup yields CDR1 MNHNS and CDR2 SASEGT. V was cut by 2 bases and J by 3 bases, with 5 bases left in between. This CDR3 spans 13 amino acids. The TCRbeta library incorporated unique molecular identifiers. TCRdb independently ran MiXCR on the PCR reads; one entry per CDR3 protein. This table has about 230,000 distinct CDR3 sequences, roughly 10% appearing once. This TCR derives from a child less than two years old with acute myeloid leukemia, due to receive a stem cell transplant. The sample here was PBMCs, taken before TCRalphabeta/CD19-depleted stem cell transplant. V is TRBV6-1 and J is TRBJ1-5; D is unresolved. CDR3: CASSEKYNQPQHF. The CDR3 bases are TGTGCCAGCAGTGAAAAGTACAATCAGCCCCAGCATTTT.